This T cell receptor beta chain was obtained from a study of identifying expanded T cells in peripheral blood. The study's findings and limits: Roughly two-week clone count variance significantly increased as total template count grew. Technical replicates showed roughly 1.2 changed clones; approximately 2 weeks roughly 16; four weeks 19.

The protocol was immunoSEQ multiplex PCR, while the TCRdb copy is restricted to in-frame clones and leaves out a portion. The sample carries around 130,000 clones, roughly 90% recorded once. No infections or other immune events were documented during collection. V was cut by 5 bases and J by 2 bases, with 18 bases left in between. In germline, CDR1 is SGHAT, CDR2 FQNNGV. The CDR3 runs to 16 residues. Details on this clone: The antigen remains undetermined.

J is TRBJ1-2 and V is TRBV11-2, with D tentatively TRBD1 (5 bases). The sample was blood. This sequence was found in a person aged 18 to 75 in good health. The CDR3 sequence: CASSLGVRAQNYGYTF. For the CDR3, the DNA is TGTGCCAGCAGCCTAGGGGTGAGGGCGCAAAACTATGGCTACACCTTC.